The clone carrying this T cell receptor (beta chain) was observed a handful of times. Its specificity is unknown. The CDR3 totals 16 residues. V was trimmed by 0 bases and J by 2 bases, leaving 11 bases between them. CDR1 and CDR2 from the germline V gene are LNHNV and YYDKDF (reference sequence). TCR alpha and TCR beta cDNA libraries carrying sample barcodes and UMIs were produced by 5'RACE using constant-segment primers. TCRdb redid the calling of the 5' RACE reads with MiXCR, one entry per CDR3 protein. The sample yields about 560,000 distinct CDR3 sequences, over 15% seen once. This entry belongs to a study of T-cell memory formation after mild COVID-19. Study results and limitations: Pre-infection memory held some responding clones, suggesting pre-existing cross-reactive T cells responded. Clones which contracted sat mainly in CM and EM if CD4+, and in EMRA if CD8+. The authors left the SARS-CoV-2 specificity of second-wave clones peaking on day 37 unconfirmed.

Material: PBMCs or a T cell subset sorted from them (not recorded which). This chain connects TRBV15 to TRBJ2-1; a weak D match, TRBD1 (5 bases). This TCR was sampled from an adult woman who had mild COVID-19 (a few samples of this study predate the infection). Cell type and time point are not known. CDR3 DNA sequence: TGTGCCACCAGCAGAGATTCAGGGTACCCCTACAATGAGCAGTTCTTC. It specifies CATSRDSGYPYNEQFF.